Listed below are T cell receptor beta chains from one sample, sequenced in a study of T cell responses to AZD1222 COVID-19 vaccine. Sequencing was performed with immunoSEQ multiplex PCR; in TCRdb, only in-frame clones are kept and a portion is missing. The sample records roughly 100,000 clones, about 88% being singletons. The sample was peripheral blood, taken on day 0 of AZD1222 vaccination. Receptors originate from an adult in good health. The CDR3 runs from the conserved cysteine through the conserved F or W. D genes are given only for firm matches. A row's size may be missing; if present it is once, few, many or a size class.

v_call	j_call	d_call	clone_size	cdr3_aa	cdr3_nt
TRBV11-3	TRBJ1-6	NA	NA	CASSPRLSSYNSPLHF	TGTGCCAGCAGCCCCCGCCTGAGCTCCTATAATTCACCCCTCCACTTT
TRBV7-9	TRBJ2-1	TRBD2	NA	CASSQPTTSGMYNEQFF	TGTGCCAGCAGCCAACCAACGACTAGCGGGATGTACAATGAGCAGTTCTTC
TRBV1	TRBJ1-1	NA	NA	CTSSQRGTENTEAFF	TGCACCAGCAGCCAGAGGGGGACAGAGAACACTGAAGCTTTCTTT
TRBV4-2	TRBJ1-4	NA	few	CASSHWDSRQEKLFF	TGTGCCAGCAGCCATTGGGACTCAAGGCAGGAAAAACTGTTTTTT
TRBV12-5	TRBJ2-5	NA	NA	CASGAGVETQYF	TGTGCTAGTGGGGCCGGGGTCGAGACCCAGTACTTC
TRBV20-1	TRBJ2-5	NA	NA	CSARQETQYF	TGCAGTGCTAGGCAAGAGACCCAGTACTTC
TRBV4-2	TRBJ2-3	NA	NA	CASSSERRPSTDTQYF	TGTGCCAGCAGCAGCGAGCGGCGACCTAGCACAGATACGCAGTATTTT
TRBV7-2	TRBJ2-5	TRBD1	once	CASSYRGSFQETQYF	TGTGCCAGCAGCTACAGGGGGAGCTTCCAAGAGACCCAGTACTTC
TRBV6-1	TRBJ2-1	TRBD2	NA	CASSDRTSGLNEQFF	TGTGCCAGCAGTGATCGGACTAGCGGGCTCAATGAGCAGTTCTTC
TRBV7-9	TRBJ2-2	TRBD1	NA	CASSTLQGAANTGELFF	TGTGCCAGCAGCACCTTACAGGGGGCCGCGAACACCGGGGAGCTGTTTTTT
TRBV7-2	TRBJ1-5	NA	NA	CASSLQTGSHQPQHF	TGTGCCAGCAGCCTCCAGACAGGTTCACATCAGCCCCAGCATTTT
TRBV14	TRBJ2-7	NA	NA	CASSQTWTTYEQYF	TGTGCCAGCAGCCAGACCTGGACTACCTACGAGCAGTACTTC
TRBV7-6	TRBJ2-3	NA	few	CASSLPGVGTDTQYF	TGTGCCAGCAGCTTACCAGGGGTGGGCACAGATACGCAGTATTTT
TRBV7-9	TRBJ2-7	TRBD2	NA	CASSLRGGGYEQYF	TGTGCCAGCAGCTTGCGGGGGGGCGGCTACGAGCAGTACTTC
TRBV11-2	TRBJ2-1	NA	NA	CASNRRHGRSSYNEQFF	TGTGCCAGCAACAGACGACACGGGAGAAGCTCCTACAATGAGCAGTTCTTC